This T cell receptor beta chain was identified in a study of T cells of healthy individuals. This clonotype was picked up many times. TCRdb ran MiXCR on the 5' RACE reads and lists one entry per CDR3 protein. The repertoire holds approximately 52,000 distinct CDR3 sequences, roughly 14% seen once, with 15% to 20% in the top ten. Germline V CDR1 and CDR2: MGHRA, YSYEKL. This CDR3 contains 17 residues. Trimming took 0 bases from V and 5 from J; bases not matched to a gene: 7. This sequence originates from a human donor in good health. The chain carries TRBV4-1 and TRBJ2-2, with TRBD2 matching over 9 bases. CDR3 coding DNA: TGCGCCAGCAGCCAAGATAGCGGGAGAGTGGGGACCGGGGAGCTGTTTTTT. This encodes CASSQDSGRVGTGELFF.